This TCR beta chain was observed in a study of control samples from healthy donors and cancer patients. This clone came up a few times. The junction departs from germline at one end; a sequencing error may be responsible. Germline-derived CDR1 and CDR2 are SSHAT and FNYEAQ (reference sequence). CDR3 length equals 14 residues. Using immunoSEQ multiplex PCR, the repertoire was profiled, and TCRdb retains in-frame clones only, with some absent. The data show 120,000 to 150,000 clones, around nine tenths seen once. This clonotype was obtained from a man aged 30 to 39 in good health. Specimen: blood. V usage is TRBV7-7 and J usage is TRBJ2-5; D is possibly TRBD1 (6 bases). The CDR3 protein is CASSLNKDSRTQYF. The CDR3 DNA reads TGTGCTAGCAGCTTAAACAAGGACAGTCGGACCCAGTACTTC.